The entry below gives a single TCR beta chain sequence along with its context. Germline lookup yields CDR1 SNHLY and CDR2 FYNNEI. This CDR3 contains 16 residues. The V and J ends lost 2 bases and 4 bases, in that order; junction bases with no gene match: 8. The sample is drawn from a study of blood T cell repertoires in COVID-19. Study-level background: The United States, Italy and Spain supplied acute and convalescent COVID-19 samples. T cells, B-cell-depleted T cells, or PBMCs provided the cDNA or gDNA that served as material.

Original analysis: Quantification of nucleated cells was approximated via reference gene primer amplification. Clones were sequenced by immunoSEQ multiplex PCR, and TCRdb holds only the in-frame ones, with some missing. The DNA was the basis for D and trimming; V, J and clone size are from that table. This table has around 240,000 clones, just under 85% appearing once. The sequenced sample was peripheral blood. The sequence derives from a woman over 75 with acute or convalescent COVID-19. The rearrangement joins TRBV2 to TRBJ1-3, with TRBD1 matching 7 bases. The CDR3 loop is CASSERTGIKGNTIYF. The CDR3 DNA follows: TGTGCCAGCAGTGAACGGACAGGAATAAAGGGAAACACCATATATTTT.